Listed below are T cell receptor beta chains from one sample, sequenced in a study of shared clonotypes between healthy human individuals. Repertoires were generated with immunoSEQ multiplex PCR, while TCRdb's copy carries only in-frame clones and drops some. The sample lists around 980,000 clones, 78% seen once, with around 0.61% in the top ten. Sequenced material: memory CD4+ T cells from PBMCs. All receptors derive from a man aged 18 to 29 in good health. Some clones in this sample may be carry-over from other donors' samples. Each CDR3 is given with its conserved first and last residue. Each record gives: CDR3 length, clone size, D gene, V gene, J gene, CDR3 protein, CDR3 DNA. D genes are given only for firm matches. For some rows the clone size is stated as once, few or many, or as a class when expanded; others skip it.

>13|.|.|TRBV7-3|TRBJ2-3
CASSPPSTDTQYF
TGTGCCAGCAGTCCGCCCTCGACAGATACGCAGTATTTT
>16|.|.|TRBV7-9|TRBJ2-7
CASSSNGRGRTYEQYF
TGTGCCAGCAGCTCCAACGGGCGGGGCCGGACCTACGAGCAGTACTTC
>14|few|TRBD1|TRBV5-1|TRBJ1-4
CASSQTGVNEKLFF
TGCGCCAGCAGTCAGACAGGGGTCAATGAAAAACTGTTTTTT
>14|.|.|TRBV5-1|TRBJ1-1
CASGRSGVNTEAFF
TGCGCCAGCGGAAGGTCAGGGGTGAACACTGAAGCTTTCTTT
>13|.|TRBD2|TRBV29-1|TRBJ2-3
CKVSGRASDTQYF
TGCAAAGTTAGCGGGAGGGCCTCAGATACGCAGTATTTT
>14|.|TRBD1|TRBV10-3|TRBJ2-7
CAISERTGGNTQYF
TGTGCCATCAGTGAGAGGACAGGGGGAAATACGCAGTACTTC
>13|few|.|TRBV29-1|TRBJ1-1
CSVERQLNTEAFF
TGCAGCGTTGAACGGCAGTTGAACACTGAAGCTTTCTTT
>13|.|.|TRBV7-2|TRBJ2-7
CASSVSREYEQYF
TGTGCCAGCAGCGTGAGCAGGGAGTACGAGCAGTACTTC
>11|.|.|TRBV6-5|TRBJ1-5
CAREIDQPQHF
TGTGCCCGAGAGATTGATCAGCCCCAGCATTTT
>11|few|.|TRBV7-2|TRBJ1-2
CASSFLGGRLF
TGTGCCAGCAGCTTCCTGGGGGGTCGCCTCTTC
>11|.|.|TRBV30|TRBJ2-7
CAWRLHGEQYF
TGTGCCTGGAGGTTACATGGCGAGCAGTACTTC
>17|many|.|TRBV4-1|TRBJ1-4
CASSLGKYGLSNEKLFF
TGCGCCAGCAGCCTAGGGAAATACGGACTGAGTAATGAAAAACTGTTTTTT
>15|few|TRBD2|TRBV6-1|TRBJ2-1
CASSPRVAGDNEQFF
TGTGCCAGCAGCCCCCGAGTAGCGGGAGACAATGAGCAGTTCTTC
>15|.|.|TRBV30|TRBJ2-5
CAWRIYRTGKETQYF
TGTGCCTGGAGGATATACCGTACAGGGAAAGAGACCCAGTACTTC
>13|.|.|TRBV28|TRBJ1-1
CASSPVDSSEAFF
TGTGCCAGCAGCCCGGTGGACAGTTCTGAAGCTTTCTTT
>17|.|.|TRBV11-2|TRBJ1-2
CASSLISVRGDFYGYTF
TGTGCCAGCAGCTTAATTAGTGTTAGAGGGGATTTCTATGGCTACACCTTC
>16|.|TRBD1|TRBV10-3|TRBJ1-1
CASAKYLQGKDTEAFF
TGTGCCAGCGCCAAATACCTACAGGGGAAGGACACTGAAGCTTTCTTT
>18|.|TRBD2|TRBV30|TRBJ2-1
CAWSRIGLAGGRRDEQFF
TGTGCCTGGAGTCGAATAGGGCTAGCGGGAGGGAGGAGGGATGAGCAGTTCTTC
>15|few|.|TRBV5-4|TRBJ2-3
CASSLDLRGTDTQYF
TGTGCCAGCAGCTTGGATCTGCGGGGCACAGATACGCAGTATTTT
>16|.|.|TRBV28|TRBJ1-1
CASSLMGIGGTDEAFF
TGTGCCAGCAGTTTAATGGGGATAGGAGGAACAGATGAAGCTTTCTTT
>21|.|TRBD2|TRBV4-1|TRBJ2-1
CASSQGVLSGRLAGLYNEQFF
TGCGCCAGCAGCCAAGGGGTTCTAAGTGGTAGGCTAGCGGGACTGTACAATGAGCAGTTCTTC
>16|.|TRBD2|TRBV15|TRBJ2-3
CATSRDRSGDTDTQYF
TGTGCCACCAGCAGAGATAGGAGCGGGGACACAGATACGCAGTATTTT
>13|few|.|TRBV11-1|TRBJ2-7
CASSLGGDFEQYF
TGTGCCAGCAGCTTAGGGGGTGATTTCGAGCAGTACTTC
>15|.|.|TRBV28|TRBJ1-2
CASRLASPGLFGYTF
TGTGCCAGCAGATTAGCTTCCCCGGGACTGTTCGGCTACACCTTC
>13|.|.|TRBV5-6|TRBJ2-5
CASSPGQQETQYF
TGTGCCAGCAGCCCAGGACAGCAAGAGACCCAGTACTTC
>16|once|.|TRBV25-1|TRBJ2-5
CASSEVGWGSQETQYF
TGTGCCAGCAGTGAGGTGGGGTGGGGGTCCCAAGAGACCCAGTACTTC